This T cell receptor (beta chain) was retrieved from a study of preoperative IRX-2 immunotherapy in early breast cancer. Using immunoSEQ multiplex PCR, the repertoire was profiled, and TCRdb retains in-frame clones only, with some absent. The data show around 29,000 clones, about 90% seen once. CDR3 size: 15 residues. Germline assignment: CDR1 SGHVS and CDR2 FQNEAQ. Trimming cost V 5 bases and J 9 bases; bases outside gene matches: 13. Treatment meaning: preoperative locoregional IRX-2 cytokine immunotherapy. Preoperative locoregional IRX-2 cytokine immunotherapy was tested in the phase Ib source study.

Collection of the sample occurred from a patient treated with IRX-2 immunotherapy. V and J are TRBV7-8 and TRBJ2-1; 7 bases are shared with TRBD2. The receptor was isolated from a human donor with breast cancer. The CDR3 protein is CASSLNLAPGGEQFF. CDR3 in DNA: TGTGCCAGCAGCCTGAACCTAGCGCCGGGGGGTGAGCAGTTCTTC.